The following is a TCR beta chain sequence with its context. Its antigen remains undetermined. No base-level quality is on record; no much larger clone is a single base apart. To prepare the library, the immunoSEQ multiplex PCR assay was applied. A mixture of 60 forward primers for TCR Vbeta segments and 13 reverse primers for TCR Jbeta segments was used in the multiplex PCR. The CDR3 region of rearranged TCR beta genes was amplified from genomic DNA by a multiplex PCR assay. Amplified TCR beta libraries were sequenced as 87-base-pair reads on the Illumina HiSeq System. On the study's bioinformatics: A later analysis tallied tens of millions of unique TCR beta chains across the 666 repertoires, and around 9.9 million of those chains were shared by two or more donors. A nearest-neighbor algorithm error-corrected the raw reads and collapsed the reads into unique sequences, merging closely related sequences to remove PCR and sequencing errors. CDR3 sequences were aligned to IMGT reference sequences to assign V, D and J gene segments. Each retained sequence needed at least a six-nucleotide match to both a V gene segment and a J gene segment. A rearrangement was called productive if the CDR3 had no stop codons and remained in frame with V and J, and every other rearrangement was called non-productive. Following IMGT convention, CDR3 was defined as the stretch from the second conserved V-encoded cysteine up to the conserved J-encoded phenylalanine. In an earlier analysis of 587 of the donors, sequences lacking an unambiguous match to a single V gene segment were excluded. An earlier analysis of 587 of the donors classified V segments as functional when productive rearrangements were above 56.7% and as segregating when the standard deviation between donors was above 5%. A statistical classification framework was built for diagnosing cytomegalovirus status from the catalog of TCR beta chain sequences. V and J gene assignment, in a later analysis, came from comparing TCR nucleotide sequences with IMGT/GENE-DB human TR gene sequences. In a later analysis, CDR3 sequences and most-parsimonious VDJ recombination scenarios were assigned using the TCRdist pipeline. In a later analysis, every TCR beta chain was defined by the combination of its CDR3 amino acid sequence and its V-gene family, and reads without a unique V-gene family were dropped. In a later analysis, fewer than 600 highly shared, low-generation-probability nucleotide sequences were removed to address suspected cross-contamination and a sequencing artifact. In a later analysis, a clonal expansion index for each public chain was calculated from normalized within-repertoire ranks of inferred template counts. Generation probabilities in a later analysis came from a VDJ recombination model fitted to out-of-frame rearrangements, and those results were checked against IGoR. In a later analysis, hypergeometric tests were used to score TCR-TCR, TCR-HLA and TCR-CMV co-occurrence, with a repertoire-size bias correction applied to TCR pairs. In a later analysis, false discovery rates were estimated by permuting HLA or CMV assignments 20 times. In a later analysis, co-occurring TCRs were grouped using DBSCAN, with TCRdist sequence similarity added in when clustering inside HLA-allele-positive subsets. Repertoires with fewer than 30,000 or more than 120,000 public chains were left out of co-occurrence clustering, as were about 5 repertoires with anomalous nucleotide sharing. As stored in TCRdb, this immuneACCESS dataset retains in-frame rearrangements with V and J assigned. A fraction of the clones does not appear; measured against another copy, unresolved V genes explain less than half of the discrepancy, and the remainder lacks a known reason. That table furnishes V, J and clone size, whereas the DNA furnished D and trimming. The sample yields 160,000 or so clones; around 82% were counted once. More than 6.5% of the sample lies in the top ten.

The data originate from a study of cytomegalovirus exposure and HLA in healthy donors (TCRdb year 2017). Turning to the overall study: An earlier analysis of more than 550 of the donors reported approximately 260 Gb of sequence data and about 120 million unique TCR beta sequences obtained from about 179 million T cells. An early release covering approximately 600 HLA-typed donors comprised about 290 gigabases of sequencing data and around 86 million unique TCR sequences. The genetic ancestry cluster associated with self-reported Caucasian donors included 81% of the roughly 360 genotyped donors. In an earlier analysis of around 540 of the donors, high-throughput TCR beta sequencing was used to judge whether each TCR beta V gene segment behaved as functional or pseudogenic. The number of typed donors differed by locus: about 620-640 for A, B, C, DRB1 and DQB1; approximately 530 for DQA1; around 610 for DPA1; and 450 to 480 for DPB1. A later analysis re-analyzed previously published TCR beta repertoires from roughly 690 donors and added high-resolution HLA genotyping to study TCR occurrence patterns. In addition to the first cohort of approximately 670 subjects, a separate validation cohort of approximately 120 different subjects was used. The T cell repertoires of roughly 660 subjects were profiled by immunosequencing and related to cytomegalovirus serostatus. Among approximately 370 genotyped donors of the cohort, an average of around 250,000 unique TCR beta nucleotide sequences was sequenced per donor, of which about 20% were non-productive. The study combined high-throughput TCR immunosequencing, statistical association of individual TCRs with disease status, and machine learning to predict cytomegalovirus infection status. In the later analysis, no new phenotypic data were used to find candidate immune exposures; instead, reliance was placed on TCR beta sequences and their occurrence across donors. In a later genetic analysis, genome-wide SNP genotypes for about three fifths of the 666 donors were used, and that subset was treated as a discovery cohort. Because of strong linkage in the cohort, a few DR-DQ haplotypes were treated as single units for association and clustering. HLA typing included class I and class II loci at four-digit resolution. Alongside the repertoire data, information on donor age, sex, ethnicity and CMV serostatus was compiled. All discovery cohort repertoires had been generated using a single sequencing platform. The study was designed to test whether signatures of past pathogen exposure could be identified by cataloging public T cell receptors. Beyond this particular receptor, the publication reports: When HLA alleles, especially DR and DQ, strongly co-occurred, TCR associations were difficult to assign to individual alleles. Presence/absence analyses assumed roughly uniform sequencing depth across donors, an assumption that may not hold. A further reported finding was that TCR beta sequences accurately predicted the HLA-A and HLA-B alleles for most subjects in the first cohort. A few of the identified cytomegalovirus-associated TCR beta chains were confirmed in vitro to be specific for cytomegalovirus antigens. The study gave a list of about 160 TCR beta chains associated with cytomegalovirus. An association between a missense DCLRE1C variant and V-gene and J-gene trimming of TCR beta chains was found in a later genetic analysis and replicated in an independent cohort. Several of the top co-occurrence clusters appeared to be linked to parvovirus B19, influenza, CMV and Epstein-Barr virus, according to a later analysis. In a later analysis, most CMV-associated TCR beta chains were found to appear HLA-restricted, with HLA associations seemingly driven largely by CMV exposure. A cluster of highly shared sequence variants was judged likely to be a technical artifact of the sequencing pipeline. In a later genetic analysis, fewer N-insertions in productive TCRs were reported among donors in an Asian-associated ancestry cluster than the approximately 630-donor mean. In a later analysis, HLA-associated TCR beta chains were found to be more clonally expanded and to have lower generation probabilities than equally common non-associated chains. At a false discovery rate of 0.05, a later analysis linked 16,000 or so TCR beta sequences to specific HLA alleles. According to the authors, the approach could potentially be generalized to other disease states and immunological phenotypes. The classifier was reported to diagnose cytomegalovirus status with high specificity and sensitivity in both the original cohort and the validation cohort. In an earlier analysis of fewer than 700 of the donors, most TCR beta V segments appeared in productive rearrangements about 87% or about 30% of the time, broadly matching IMGT annotations. Only TCR beta chains were sequenced in this cohort, and the absence of alpha or paired-chain data limited detectable features. For the cohort, immune exposure information was limited to CMV serostatus. The earlier analysis of around 600 of the donors excluded seventeen rarely observed V segments, including chromosome 9 orphons, because counts were too low. Correlated functional status among segregating V segments might be attributable to linkage disequilibrium, but an unknown experimental factor could not be ruled out. In a later analysis, the rate of TCR association differed among HLA loci, with DRB1 alleles having the most associated TCRs and HLA-C alleles having the fewest. While some public TCRs were present in many individuals, most TCR sequences turned up only very rarely across donors. Because HLA typing was unavailable for some donors at each locus, only the typed subset was used in association tests.

The cohort was made up of several hundred healthy bone marrow donors. Cohort members were all nominally healthy when sampled, although unrecorded immune exposures were likely present. The donor was CMV seropositive and was included in the group of 289 seropositive cohort members. A peripheral blood sample was collected from each donor, and TCR beta sequencing was performed on peripheral blood mononuclear cells. The Qiagen DNeasy Blood Extraction Kit was used to extract genomic DNA from the blood cell samples. The sample was PBMCs. The receptor comes from a woman between 45 and 65 years old in good health and CMV-seropositive.

DNA sequence: TGCGCCAGCAGCCAACCCGGACTAGCGGGGGGCGTCAGTTCCTACAATGAGCAGTTCTTC. Translated, it gives CASSQPGLAGGVSSYNEQFF. The receptor chain draws on TRBV4-1 and TRBJ2-1, and 14 junctional nucleotides match TRBD2. For this chain, trimming is 2 bases at the V end and 1 base at the J end, and the number of junction bases without a gene match is 10. The CDR3 runs 20 residues from the cysteine to the phenylalanine. Just CDR3 DNA is preserved here, 60 bases in frame from base 1. CDR1 MGHRA and CDR2 YSYEKL are derived from the germline V gene.